The rows below give T cell receptor beta chains drawn from one sample of a study of tumor and adjacent non-tumor tissue in lung cancer. TCRdb itself ran the multiplex PCR reads through MiXCR, one entry per CDR3 protein. The sample carries 95,000 to 150,000 distinct CDR3 sequences, around three fifths recorded once. The sample comprised lung tumor tissue. Source of these receptors: a man aged 25-40 years with non-small cell lung cancer. Both conserved end residues are part of each CDR3. A D gene is named only where the DNA matches it firmly. A row's size may be missing; if present it is once, few, many or a size class.

>.|many|12|TRBJ2-7|TRBV20-1
TGCAGTGCAGAAGGGAGCTCCTACGAGCAGTACTTC
CSAEGSSYEQYF
>TRBD2|.|14|TRBJ2-7|TRBV12-3/TRBV12-4
TGTGCCAGCAGTTTAAGACTAGCGGGCTACGAGCAGCACTTC
CASSLRLAGYEQHF
>TRBD1|many|14|TRBJ1-2|TRBV6-5
TGTGCCAGCAGTTTTACAGGGGGCGCGGTGGGCTACACCTTC
CASSFTGGAVGYTF
>TRBD2|.|16|TRBJ2-1|TRBV5-4
TGTGCCAGCAGCTTTAGGGCGGGAGCCTCCTACAACAAGCAGTTCTTC
CASSFRAGASYNKQFF
>.|.|15|TRBJ2-5|TRBV11-3
TGTGCCAGCTGCTTAGAAGCGAGTGGGCAAGAGACCCAGTACTTC
CASCLEASGQETQYF
>TRBD1|.|12|TRBJ2-3|TRBV11-1
TGTGCTAGCAGCTCAGGGGGCGAGACGCTGTATTTT
CASSSGGETLYF
>.|.|14|TRBJ1-1|TRBV6-2/TRBV6-3
TGTGTCAGCAGACTACCCGGGAGGGCGACTGAAACTTTCTTT
CVSRLPGRATETFF
>.|.|14|TRBJ1-5|TRBV5-5
TGTGCCAGCAGCTTCGAACCTAGCAATCAGCCCCAGCATTTT
CASSFEPSNQPQHF
>.|.|13|TRBJ2-2|TRBV11-3
TGTGCCAGCAGCTTAGATATGAGCAGGGGGCTGTTTTTT
CASSLDMSRGLFF
>.|many|15|TRBJ1-1|TRBV20-1
TGCAGTGCTGAGATAAAGGGACGGCAGAACACTGAAGCTTTCTTT
CSAEIKGRQNTEAFF
>TRBD1|many|15|TRBJ1-5|TRBV6-1
TGTGCCAGCAGCGACGCACAGACAGGGAAGGGGCCCCAGCATTTT
CASSDAQTGKGPQHF
>TRBD2|.|15|TRBJ2-3|TRBV7-8
TGTGCCAGCAGCTCGTGGACTAGCGGGGTTCATGCGCAGTATTTT
CASSSWTSGVHAQYF
>.|.|14|TRBJ2-5|TRBV11-2
TGTACCAGCAGCCTAAACAGGGTCCAAGAGACCCAGAACTTC
CTSSLNRVQETQNF
>.|.|15|TRBJ1-1|TRBV11-3
TGTACCAGCAGCACCAGAGACAGGTCGAACTCTGAAGCTTTCTTT
CTSSTRDRSNSEAFF
>.|.|15|TRBJ2-7|TRBV29-1
TGCAGCGTTGAAGCGCCCGGGGCCGGACTACGCGAGCAGTACTTC
CSVEAPGAGLREQYF
>.|.|13|TRBJ2-3|TRBV6-5
TGTGCCAGCAGTCGGACTTCCCCAGGTACGCAGTATTTT
CASSRTSPGTQYF
>.|.|13|TRBJ2-7|TRBV20-1
TGCAGTGTAGAACGCGGGGACTCCTACGAGCAGTACTTC
CSVERGDSYEQYF
>.|.|14|TRBJ2-7|TRBV5-6
TGTGCCAGCATCTTGGATCTGGGTATTGGGGAGCAATACTTC
CASILDLGIGEQYF
>.|many|13|TRBJ1-5|TRBV13
TGTGCCAGCAGCTTAGGACAGGCGGGACCCCAGCATTTT
CASSLGQAGPQHF
>.|medium-sized|11|TRBJ2-7|TRBV6-2/TRBV6-3
TGTGCCAGCAGTTACTCGGCGGGGCAGTACTTC
CASSYSAGQYF
>TRBD1|.|17|TRBJ1-2|TRBV6-5
TGTGCCAGCAGTTACTCGGCCGGGACAGGGGTCAATTATGGCTACACCTTC
CASSYSAGTGVNYGYTF
>.|.|15|TRBJ2-6|TRBV20-1
TGCAGTACTAGGGACTTGAGCTCTGGGGCCAACGTCCTGACTTTC
CSTRDLSSGANVLTF
>.|once|13|TRBJ2-3|TRBV11-3
TGTGCCAGTAGCCTACCTCCCGCAGATATGCAGTATTTT
CASSLPPADMQYF
>TRBD2|.|16|TRBJ2-2|TRBV11-2
TGTGTCAGCAGCAATAGCGGGAGATTGAGCACTGGGGAGCTGTTTTTT
CVSSNSGRLSTGELFF